This T cell receptor (beta chain) is drawn from a study of cytomegalovirus exposure and HLA in healthy donors. Study information: Unique TCR beta sequences numbering some 120 million came from about 180 million T cells in an earlier analysis. Early released data comprised approximately 85 million unique TCRs from HLA-typed donors. Ancestry clustering placed more than 65% of several hundred genotyped donors in the Caucasian-associated cluster.

Points from the study as a whole: Cytomegalovirus association was listed for under 200 TCR beta chains.

Primers: 60 Vbeta forward and 13 Jbeta reverse. TCRdb's table, derived via immunoSEQ multiplex PCR, lists solely in-frame clones and lacks some. The ten top clones account for around 7%, within a sample of 65,000 to 95,000 clones. With respect to this clone: Its antigen is as yet unknown.

The length of the CDR3 is 18 residues. From germline, CDR1 is SGDLS and CDR2 YYNGEE. Trimming removed 0 bases from V and 0 bases from J, with 13 bases in between. Sequenced input: PBMCs. The origin of this receptor is a female donor in good health and CMV-seropositive. The V gene is TRBV9, the J gene TRBJ2-6; D gene uncertain. The CDR3 sequence: CASSVGLVRDSGANVLTF. The CDR3 DNA is TGTGCCAGCAGCGTAGGCTTGGTGAGAGACTCTGGGGCCAACGTCCTGACTTTC.